The 17 T cell receptor beta chains below were found in one sample sequenced in a study of human T cells and chemical hapten exposure. TCRdb recomputed calls from the RACE reads with MiXCR, one row per CDR3 protein. This table has fewer than 40,000 distinct CDR3 sequences, about 5.5% appearing once. Time point reported: healthy volunteer bleed at 6 weeks. Unfractionated whole blood served as the source for total RNA extraction. Sample: whole blood. Receptors were obtained from a human donor in good health. Some clones in this sample may be carry-over from other donors' samples.

The V and J genes are TRBV6-1 and TRBJ1-4, with D possibly matching TRBD1 (5 bases). V was cut by 6 bases and J by 7 bases, with 18 bases left in between. Germline assignment: CDR1 MNHNS and CDR2 SASEGT. The CDR3 contains 15 residues. CDR3 protein: CASRPGRQLSEKLFF. The CDR3 nucleotides read TGTGCCAGCAGACCGGGGCGGCAGCTCAGTGAAAAACTGTTTTTT.

The genes are TRBV7-2 and TRBJ2-3, with 10 bases matching TRBD1. V dropped 3 bases and J dropped 4; count of bases not matched to a gene: 4. The CDR3 consists of 15 residues. The germline CDR1 and CDR2 sequences are SGHTA and FQGNSA. CDR3 in DNA: TGTGCCAGCAGCTTGACCGGGACAGGGGCAGATACGCAGTATTTT. The encoded protein is CASSLTGTGADTQYF.

This clonotype was counted ten times or more. The gene calls are TRBV6-6 and TRBJ1-5; maybe TRBD1 (5 bases). The length of the CDR3 is 15 residues. V lost 5 bases and J lost 5, with 16 bases in between. Germline CDR1 reads MNHNY; CDR2 reads SVGAGI (reference sequence). CDR3 residues: CASSAEFSRDQPQHF. CDR3 sequence (DNA): TGTGCCAGCAGTGCCGAATTTTCCAGGGATCAGCCCCAGCATTTT.

This clonotype was recorded at least ten times. The J gene is TRBJ1-1, the V gene TRBV2, with 7 bases identical to TRBD1. The CDR3 is 13 residues long. The germline gives CDR1 SNHLY, CDR2 FYNNEI. Trimming at V came to 7 bases and at J to 1 base, leaving 3 bases not matched to a gene. Here the CDR3 reads CASKTGRNTEAFF. In DNA form, the CDR3 reads TGTGCCAGCAAGACAGGGAGGAACACTGAAGCTTTCTTT.

This clonotype was seen repeatedly, ten times or more. This rearrangement joins TRBV5-1 to TRBJ2-1, with D possibly being TRBD2 (6 bases). V lost 3 bases and J lost 7, with 20 bases in between. Germline-derived CDR1 and CDR2 are SGHRS and YFSETQ. This CDR3 comprises 16 residues. CDR3 region: CASSSGASGGRNEQFF. CDR3 DNA sequence: TGCGCCAGCAGCTCCGGGGCGAGCGGAGGGCGGAATGAGCAGTTCTTC.

Concerning this clonotype itself: A much larger clone is a single base away; this may be a read error. Here the CDR3 DNA reads TGTGCCAGCAGTGAAGGACAGTTAAATAGCGATCAGCCCCAGCATTTT. Translating gives CASSEGQLNSDQPQHF. This chain joins TRBV2 and TRBJ1-5; maybe TRBD1 (5 bases). CDR1 SNHLY and CDR2 FYNNEI come from the germline V gene. The CDR3 runs 16 residues.

In this sample, this clonotype turned up many times. The chain employs TRBV6-5 and TRBJ1-4; possibly TRBD1 for D (5 bases). Germline V CDR1 and CDR2: MNHEY, SVGAGI. The CDR3 sequence is 12 residues long. Between the trimmed V and J ends, which lost 6 bases and 7 bases, there was a span of 9 bases. This CDR3 reads CASRGVGEKLFF. CDR3 nucleotides: TGTGCCAGCAGGGGGGTGGGTGAAAAACTGTTTTTT.

This clonotype was seen only a few times. This rearrangement joins TRBV11-2 to TRBJ1-2; D remains unclear. This CDR3 comprises 14 residues. V lost 0 bases, J lost 4 bases, and 9 bases lay in between. The germline V gene has CDR1 SGHAT and CDR2 FQNNGV. The chain's CDR3 is CASSLDEGSYGYTF. The CDR3 coding sequence is TGTGCCAGCAGCTTAGACGAGGGAAGCTATGGCTACACCTTC.

J is TRBJ2-5 and V is TRBV14, with TRBD1 matching 8 bases. This CDR3 region has 15 residues. V dropped 4 bases and J dropped 1; count of bases not matched to a gene: 5. Germline V lookup: CDR1 SGHDN, CDR2 FVKESK. DNA of the CDR3: TGTGCCAGCAGCCCATTGACAGGGGTCCAAGAGACCCAGTACTTC. Protein sequence: CASSPLTGVQETQYF.

This clonotype was recorded at least ten times. The chain couples TRBV7-8 to TRBJ2-5, with no clear D. With 2 bases removed from V and 2 bases from J, the gap between germline ends came to 9 bases. This CDR3 is 14 amino acids long. CDR1 is SGHVS, CDR2 FQNEAQ, per germline. The CDR3: CASSLYSSQETQYF. CDR3 DNA sequence: TGTGCCAGCAGCTTATACAGCTCTCAAGAGACCCAGTACTTC.

This clonotype has only a few counts. This chain uses TRBV12-5 with TRBJ2-4; 9 nucleotides agree with TRBD1. Germline CDR1 and CDR2: LGHNT and FRNRAP. Unmatched junction bases numbered 8, after V lost 4 bases and J lost 7 bases. There are 15 residues in the CDR3. The CDR3 DNA follows: TGTGCTAGTGGTTGGGGGGACAGGGAGGGGAACATTCAGTACTTC. The encoded protein is CASGWGDREGNIQYF.

This clonotype was seen at least ten times. The rearrangement links TRBV4-3 to TRBJ1-6; D call uncertain. Between the trimmed V and J ends, which lost 0 bases and 10 bases, there was a span of 16 bases. The CDR3 spans 16 residues. The V gene's germline CDR1 is LGHNA and CDR2 YSLEER. DNA for the CDR3: TGCGCCAGCAGCCAAGATAGTACGAAGGCATACTCACCCCTCCACTTT. It encodes CASSQDSTKAYSPLHF.

This clonotype was counted only a few times. The rearrangement links TRBV5-1 to TRBJ2-3; D might be TRBD2 (6 bases). CDR3 size: 15 residues. The germline gives CDR1 SGHRS, CDR2 YFSETQ. The V end was cut by 5 bases, the J end by 6 bases, with 19 bases between. CDR3 DNA sequence: TGCGCCAGCAGTGTATCCGGGACTGTCCCCGATACGCAGTATTTT. This codes for CASSVSGTVPDTQYF. Full variable domain (missing parts from reference TRBV5-1 and TRBJ2-3): KAGVTQTPRYLIKTRGQQVTLSCSPISGHRSVSWYQQTPGQGLQFLFEYFSETQRNKGNFPGRFSGRQFSNSRSEMNVSTLELGDSALYLCASSVSGTVPDTQYFGPGTRLTVL.

This clonotype was counted at least ten times. CDR3 region: CASSERLGNQPQHF. In DNA, the CDR3 is TGTGCCAGCAGTGAACGTTTGGGGAATCAGCCCCAGCATTTT. This chain links TRBV6-1 with TRBJ1-5, with D unresolved. Deletions cut 2 bases from V and 4 bases from J, with 9 bases between. CDR1 is MNHNS, CDR2 SASEGT, per germline. This CDR3 region has 14 residues.

This clonotype was counted ten times or more. The rearrangement uses TRBV10-2 and TRBJ1-1; D unclear. The CDR3 length is 12 residues. In germline, CDR1 is WSHSY, CDR2 SAAADI. V lost 7 bases to trimming and J lost 1 base, with 7 bases between them. DNA for the CDR3: TGCGCCAGCAATTCAGGGAACACTGAAGCTTTCTTT. Amino acids: CASNSGNTEAFF.

V is TRBV28 and J is TRBJ2-4; D perhaps matches TRBD1 (7 bases). The CDR3 runs 17 residues. CDR1 and CDR2 (germline): MDHEN, SYDVKM. The ends were cut back, 5 bases at V and 1 base at J, with 18 bases in the middle. CDR3 coding DNA: TGTGCCAGCAGTCCTCAGGAGGGGGCGCCGGCCAAAAACATTCAGTACTTC. This encodes CASSPQEGAPAKNIQYF.

The CDR3 spells CAISESNRVDIQYF. In nucleotides, the CDR3 is TGTGCCATCAGTGAGTCAAACAGGGTGGACATTCAGTACTTC. V is TRBV10-3 and J is TRBJ2-4; tentatively, D is TRBD1 (6 bases). Trimming stripped 0 bases from V and 8 bases from J, with 11 bases between. Germline CDR1 reads ENHRY; CDR2 reads SYGVKD. The length of the CDR3 is 14 residues.